This T cell receptor (beta chain) comes out of a study of blood T cell repertoires in COVID-19. Study context: Samples of COVID-19 (acute and convalescent) were obtained from the United States, Italy and Spain. The analysed material was cDNA or gDNA that came from T cells, B-cell-depleted T cells, or PBMCs.

The germline V gene has CDR1 MRHNA and CDR2 SNTAGT. The V gene lost 6 bases and the J gene lost 0 bases, with 21 bases spanning the gap. This CDR3 has 18 amino acids. The table came from immunoSEQ multiplex PCR; TCRdb's copy has only in-frame clones and leaves some out. The sample records approximately 97,000 clones, about 91% being singletons. This clone was detected only a few times. Sequencing input: peripheral blood. The chain carries TRBV6-4 and TRBJ1-5; D gene unclear. The TCR was taken from a man aged 18-30 years with acute or convalescent COVID-19. In nucleotides, the CDR3 is TGTGCCAGCAGGAAGGGCTTGGACTTAAATCATAGCAATCAGCCCCAGCATTTT. This encodes CASRKGLDLNHSNQPQHF.